This TCR beta chain was observed in a study of blood T cell repertoires in COVID-19. At the level of the study: The origin of the acute and convalescent COVID-19 samples was the United States, Italy and Spain. PBMCs, B-cell-depleted T cells, or T cells were the source of the cDNA or gDNA that made up the material.

Participants spanned ages roughly 18 to 95 years and resided in 20 to 30 US areas. Donors in Cohort 3 who had recovered were those with two negative PCRs, healthcare professional clearance, or resolution of their symptoms. Libraries were prepared by immunoSEQ multiplex PCR; TCRdb keeps only in-frame clonotypes and omits some of them. Here the sample spans roughly 250,000 clones, 80% to 90% being singletons. Germline loops: CDR1 MNHNS, CDR2 SASEGT. V shed 2 bases, J shed 0 bases, and the junction held 0 bases outside the gene matches. This CDR3 has 15 amino acids. This clone is medium-sized in the sample.

This clonotype originated in a woman younger than 45 who had recovered from COVID-19. Sample: PBMCs or T cells enriched from blood (not recorded which). The chain employs TRBV6-1 and TRBJ2-1; 8 bases map to TRBD2. CDR3 amino acids: CASSELAGSYNEQFF. CDR3 DNA: TGTGCCAGCAGTGAACTAGCGGGCTCCTACAATGAGCAGTTCTTC.